Shown below are 10 T cell receptor beta chains from a single sample sequenced in a study of blood T cell repertoires in COVID-19. Here immunoSEQ multiplex PCR was the method, and the copy in TCRdb shows in-frame clones only, minus some. The sample carries 70,000 or so clones, approximately 73% recorded once. Sample: peripheral blood. These receptors all stem from a man between 60 and 70 years old with COVID-19, enrolled during active disease.

The J gene is TRBJ2-7, the V gene TRBV15; TRBD1 aligns across 7 bases. Germline lookup yields CDR1 LNHNV and CDR2 YYDKDF (reference sequence). The CDR3 covers 16 residues. Trimming cost V 0 bases and J 1 base; bases outside gene matches: 6. CDR3 nucleotide sequence: TGTGCCACCAGCAGAGATAGGTCAGGGGGATCCTACGAGCAGTACTTC. This gives the protein CATSRDRSGGSYEQYF.

J is TRBJ2-4 and V is TRBV5-1; D is perhaps TRBD2 (6 bases). V lost 2 bases, J lost 7 bases, and 13 bases lay in between. The germline V gene encodes CDR1 SGHRS and CDR2 YFSETQ. The CDR3 is 14 residues long. The CDR3 DNA sequence: TGCGCCAGCAGCTTTCGAGAGGGAGGTAACATTCAGTACTTC. Its protein product is CASSFREGGNIQYF.

This clone was observed once. This chain uses TRBV15 with TRBJ1-2, with D unresolved. This CDR3 contains 16 residues. CDR1 and CDR2 (germline): LNHNV, YYDKDF (reference sequence). The V end was cut by 0 bases, the J end by 0 bases, with 11 bases between. As DNA, the CDR3 is TGTGCCACCAGCAGAGATTGGGCCACCACTAACTATGGCTACACCTTC. Translating gives CATSRDWATTNYGYTF.

V usage is TRBV5-1 and J usage is TRBJ2-1; 7 nucleotides align to TRBD1. The CDR3 contains 12 residues. Per germline, CDR1 SGHRS and CDR2 YFSETQ. The V and J ends lost 0 bases and 9 bases, in that order; junction bases with no gene match: 0. The CDR3 DNA follows: TGCGCCAGCAGCTTGGAGGGGGCTGAGCAGTTCTTC. Amino acid sequence: CASSLEGAEQFF.

The chain joins TRBV29-1 to TRBJ2-5, with TRBD2 identical over 8 bases. Germline V CDR1 and CDR2: SQVTM, ANQGSEA. After removal of 5 bases from V and 4 bases from J, the junction contained 6 bases not matched to a gene. This CDR3 is 13 amino acids long. Written as DNA, the CDR3 is TGCAGCGTTCTGGGACTAGATGGAGAGACCCAGTACTTC. It translates to CSVLGLDGETQYF.

This clone was detected many times. V and J are TRBV7-3 and TRBJ2-2; the D is unclear. Trimming shortened V by 6 bases and J by 0 bases, and 11 bases separated the two germline ends. This CDR3 region has 15 residues. The germline V gene encodes CDR1 SGHTA and CDR2 FQGTGA. CDR3 in DNA: TGTGCCAGCAGTTCCCTCGGAGCGAACACCGGGGAGCTGTTTTTT. Its translation is CASSSLGANTGELFF.

The chain carries TRBV7-9 and TRBJ2-5, with D unresolved. The V end lost 5 bases, the J end lost 4 bases, and 11 bases lay between the germline ends. The CDR3 loop spans 13 amino acids. Germline lookup yields CDR1 SEHNR and CDR2 FQNEAQ (reference sequence). DNA for the CDR3: TGTGCCAGCAGCCGAACAATAAGAGAGACCCAGTACTTC. Translation: CASSRTIRETQYF.

This sequence joins TRBV30 and TRBJ2-5; TRBD2 agrees at 13 bases. The CDR3 spans 15 residues. V shed 2 bases and J 2 bases; nucleotides not matched to a gene: 2. Germline-derived CDR1 and CDR2 are GTSNPN and SVGIG (reference sequence). The CDR3 is CAWSPGLAGQETQYF. The CDR3 nucleotides read TGTGCCTGGAGTCCGGGACTAGCGGGGCAAGAGACCCAGTACTTC.

This clone was counted a single time. The rearrangement joins TRBV29-1 to TRBJ1-1, with 8 bases identical to TRBD1. The CDR3 length is 12 residues. J gave up 5 bases and V 7 bases, and 6 bases lay outside the gene matches. The germline V gene has CDR1 SQVTM and CDR2 ANQGSEA. CDR3 bases: TGCAGCGGCCAAGACAGGGGTACTGAAGCTTTCTTT. It encodes CSGQDRGTEAFF.

The chain uses TRBV6-5 and TRBJ2-7; 7 nucleotides match TRBD2. Germline V gene data show CDR1 as MNHEY and CDR2 as SVGAGI. There are 12 residues in the CDR3. V lost 10 bases and J lost 4; bases outside the gene matches: 7. The CDR3 DNA sequence: TGTGCCACCGGACGGGGAGGGTACGAGCAGTACTTC. Protein: CATGRGGYEQYF.